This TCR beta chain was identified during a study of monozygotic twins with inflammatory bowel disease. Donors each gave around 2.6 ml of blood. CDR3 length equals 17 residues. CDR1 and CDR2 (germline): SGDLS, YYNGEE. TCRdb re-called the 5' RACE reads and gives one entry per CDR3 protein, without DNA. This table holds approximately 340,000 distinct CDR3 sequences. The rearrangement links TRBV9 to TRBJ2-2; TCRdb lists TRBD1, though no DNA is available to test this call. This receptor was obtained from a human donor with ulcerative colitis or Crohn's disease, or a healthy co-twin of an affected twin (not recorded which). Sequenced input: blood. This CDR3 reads CASSVVSLDSHTGELFF.